These 5 T cell receptor beta chains were all obtained from the same sample, sequenced in a study of T cell responses to AZD1222 COVID-19 vaccine. The assay was immunoSEQ multiplex PCR, and TCRdb's table has in-frame clones only and misses some. The sample holds more than 130,000 clones; 90% are singletons and the top ten take more than 3%. Material: peripheral blood, obtained on day 0 of AZD1222 vaccination. The receptors were gathered from an adult in good health.

This clone came up once. The chain has TRBV3-1 (or the pseudogene TRBV3-2) and TRBJ1-5; possibly TRBD1 for D (6 bases). Germline CDR1 is LGHDT and CDR2 is YNNKEL (reference sequence). CDR3 length: 18 residues. V was shortened by 1 base and J by 7 bases, with 23 bases between the two germline ends. The CDR3 nucleotides read TGTGCCAGCAGCCAAGCTCCGATTGGGGCAGGGGAGGTACAGCCCCAGCATTTT. Amino acids: CASSQAPIGAGEVQPQHF.

The CDR3 loop reads CASSPSFFPGSRTGANVLTF. For the CDR3, the DNA is TGTGCCAGCAGCCCGTCATTTTTTCCAGGGTCGAGAACTGGGGCCAACGTCCTGACTTTC. The chain has TRBV5-4 and TRBJ2-6; the D gene is possibly TRBD1 (5 bases). Germline CDR1 and CDR2: SGHNT and YYREEE (reference sequence). Between the trimmed V and J ends, which lost 4 bases and 2 bases, there was a span of 25 bases. The length of the CDR3 is 20 residues.

The chain employs TRBV14 and TRBJ1-2; D call uncertain. V gave up 4 bases and J gave up 2 bases, with 14 bases separating them. CDR3 length: 15 amino acids. CDR1 and CDR2 from the germline V gene are SGHDN and FVKESK. CDR3 coding DNA: TGTGCCAGCAGCCCGACCCTGGAAGGGAACTATGGCTACACCTTC. Encoded protein: CASSPTLEGNYGYTF.

This clone was seen a single time. The chain uses TRBV3-1 (or the pseudogene TRBV3-2) and TRBJ2-1; D may be TRBD2 (6 bases). The CDR3 sequence is 18 residues long. V was trimmed by 0 bases and J by 8 bases, leaving 23 bases between them. Germline CDR1 and CDR2: LGHDT and YNNKEL (reference sequence). The CDR3 DNA sequence: TGTGCCAGCAGCCAAGATCCGGGCGGGGATACCTGTTTTGATGAGCAGTTCTTC. It translates to CASSQDPGGDTCFDEQFF.

The chain recombines TRBV13 with TRBJ2-3; either TRBD1 or TRBD2 may supply D (5 bases each). Germline V lookup: CDR1 PRHDT, CDR2 FYEKMQ (reference sequence). V was clipped by 4 bases and J by 0 bases, with 14 bases between them. The CDR3 is 16 residues long. The chain's CDR3 is CASSSNRDGSTDTQYF. CDR3 nucleotides: TGTGCCAGCAGCTCCAATCGGGACGGAAGCACAGATACGCAGTATTTT.